This T cell receptor beta chain was captured in a study of cytotoxic CD8 clonotypes in ibrutinib-treated CLL. Study context: The subjects consisted of about eleven relapsed/refractory and fewer than 16 treatment-naive individuals, with 17 to 18 IGHV unmutated. Treatment had run for a median approximately eleven months, range 6 to 36, when response samples were taken. Sequenced samples delivered averages of around 250,000 productive templates and around 90,000 productive rearrangements. General study points: Sustained-remission and progressing patients had different sampling times.

From germline, CDR1 is WNHNN and CDR2 SYGVQD (reference sequence). The V and J ends lost 2 bases and 2 bases, in that order; junction bases with no gene match: 6. This CDR3 is built from 15 residues. TCRdb's table, derived via immunoSEQ multiplex PCR, lists solely in-frame clones and lacks some. The repertoire holds approximately 340,000 clones, with 67% as singletons. A remark on this clone: The target antigen is unknown.

This TCR came from a human donor with chronic lymphocytic leukemia. The rearrangement uses TRBV10-1 and TRBJ2-7; 7 bases fit TRBD2. The source was PBMCs, collected after 36 months of ibrutinib treatment. This chain's CDR3 is CASSEGLAETYEQYF. CDR3 DNA sequence: TGCGCCAGCAGTGAGGGGCTAGCGGAAACCTACGAGCAGTACTTC.